This is a list of T cell receptor beta chains from one sample in a study of T cell repertoires in cytomegalovirus infection. MiXCR was run by TCRdb on the reads, yielding one entry per CDR3 protein. Of fewer than 550,000 distinct CDR3 sequences listed, about 15% are singletons. Sequenced: CD8+ T cells from PBMCs. The receptor source for this set is a human donor in good health (CMV status not recorded). Some clones in this sample may be carry-over from other donors' samples. Both conserved end residues are part of each CDR3. D genes are given only for firm matches. Size values are once, few and many counts, or a class for expanded clones, and some rows have none.

V	J	size	D	DNA	CDR3
TRBV3-1	TRBJ1-1	NA	TRBD1	TGTGCCAGCAGCCGAAGGACAGGGCTGAACACTGAAGCTTTCTTT	CASSRRTGLNTEAFF
TRBV12-3/TRBV12-4	TRBJ2-1	many	TRBD2	TGTGCCACCGGGCGGGGGGGCACCCACAATGAGCAGTTCTTC	CATGRGGTHNEQFF
TRBV15	TRBJ1-5	NA	NA	TGTGCCACCAGCAGAGTTTCATCCGGGAGCAATCAGCCCCAGCATTTT	CATSRVSSGSNQPQHF
TRBV15	TRBJ2-2	NA	NA	TGTGCCACCAGCAGAGAAGCGTCGAACACCGGGGAGCTGTTTTTT	CATSREASNTGELFF
TRBV12-3/TRBV12-4	TRBJ2-3	few	NA	TGTGCCAGCAGTTTAACCGACACCTACACAGATACGCAGTATTTT	CASSLTDTYTDTQYF
TRBV7-6	TRBJ2-1	many	NA	TGTGCCAGCAGCTTAAAGCCGGCGGGGAGGAACAATGAGCAGTTCTTC	CASSLKPAGRNNEQFF
TRBV9	TRBJ1-5	NA	TRBD1	TGTGCCAGCAGCGCGGGGGCAGGGGGCGGGAATCAGCCCCAGCATTTT	CASSAGAGGGNQPQHF
TRBV29-1	TRBJ1-6	few	NA	TGCAGCGTTATATGGGACAACCTGAGCTCCTATAATTCACCCCTCCACTTT	CSVIWDNLSSYNSPLHF
TRBV12-3/TRBV12-4	TRBJ2-1	many	NA	TGTGCCAGCTTGAGCGGGTCCGCTTACAATGAGCAGTTCTTC	CASLSGSAYNEQFF
TRBV20-1	TRBJ2-7	medium-sized	NA	TGCAGTGCTAAACCGACAGACTACGAGCAGTACTTC	CSAKPTDYEQYF
TRBV7-3	TRBJ1-1	many	NA	TGTGCCAGCAGCTTAGACACGAACACTGAAGCTTTCTTT	CASSLDTNTEAFF
TRBV12-3/TRBV12-4	TRBJ2-7	NA	NA	TGTGCCAGCAGTTTAGGGCTAGCACGCGAGCAGTACTTC	CASSLGLAREQYF
TRBV28	TRBJ1-1	many	NA	TGTGCCAGCTCAAATGAAGTGGGGAATACTGAAGCTTTCTTT	CASSNEVGNTEAFF
TRBV7-6	TRBJ1-5	many	TRBD1	TGTGCCAGCAGCTTAGGGACAGGGGGCGCGAATCAGCCCCAGCATTTT	CASSLGTGGANQPQHF
TRBV10-3	TRBJ1-2	NA	NA	TGTGCCATCAGTGAGAATCCCCCGGGGTACAACCCAAACTATGGCTACACCTTC	CAISENPPGYNPNYGYTF
TRBV27	TRBJ2-1	NA	TRBD2	TGTGCCAGCAGTTTCGGCGGGAGGGCGGGGAATGAGCAGTTCTTC	CASSFGGRAGNEQFF
TRBV30	TRBJ2-6	few	NA	TGTGCCTGGAGCCTGCAGGACAACGTCCTGACTTTC	CAWSLQDNVLTF